The 6 T cell receptor beta chains below were found in one sample sequenced in a study of identical twins. In TCRdb, the 5' RACE reads were re-called with MiXCR into one record per CDR3 protein. Here the sample spans 400,000 to 500,000 distinct CDR3 sequences, roughly 20% being singletons. Source material: naive T cells sorted from blood. These receptors originate from a man between 45 and 60 years old in good health.

The chain links TRBV5-1 to TRBJ2-5; a weak D match, TRBD1 (6 bases). The CDR3 runs 13 residues. Per germline, CDR1 SGHRS and CDR2 YFSETQ. The V end was cut by 6 bases, the J end by 4 bases, with 13 bases between. In nucleotides, the CDR3 is TGCGCCAGCAAGACAGGTCAGGGAGAGACCCAGTACTTC. This codes for CASKTGQGETQYF.

This clonotype appeared a few times. The chain combines TRBV10-3 with TRBJ2-2; 8 positions agree with TRBD1. The CDR3 consists of 16 residues. Germline V lookup: CDR1 ENHRY, CDR2 SYGVKD. Unmatched junction bases numbered 7, after V lost 3 bases and J lost 4 bases. Written as DNA, the CDR3 is TGTGCCATCAGTGACGGACAGGGTAGGACCACCGGGGAGCTGTTTTTT. It translates to CAISDGQGRTTGELFF.

V and J are TRBV28 and TRBJ1-5, with 8 positions matching TRBD1. Germline trimming cut 4 bases from V and 2 bases from J; bases unmatched to any gene: 7. Germline-derived CDR1 and CDR2 are MDHEN and SYDVKM. The CDR3 sequence is 16 residues long. The CDR3 nucleotides read TGTGCCAGCAGTTCTCACCAGGGGGCACGCAATCAGCCCCAGCATTTT. It is translated as CASSSHQGARNQPQHF.

This clonotype came up many times. This chain uses TRBV7-3 with TRBJ2-2, with 8 bases identical to TRBD2. CDR3 length: 18 amino acids. V shed 3 bases, J shed 3 bases, and the junction held 12 bases outside the gene matches. Germline assignment: CDR1 SGHTA and CDR2 FQGTGA. The CDR3 loop reads CASSFTGLVGDYTGELFF. The CDR3 coding sequence is TGTGCCAGCAGCTTTACGGGACTAGTTGGGGATTACACCGGGGAGCTGTTTTTT.

This clonotype was counted only a few times. This chain links TRBV6-5 with TRBJ2-7; 11 bases agree with TRBD2. Germline V lookup: CDR1 MNHEY, CDR2 SVGAGI. The length of the CDR3 is 19 residues. Trimming cost V 0 bases and J 4 bases; bases outside gene matches: 14. This CDR3 reads CASSYSKGPSGRPSYEQYF. In DNA form, the CDR3 reads TGTGCCAGCAGTTACTCGAAGGGTCCTAGCGGGAGGCCCTCATACGAGCAGTACTTC.

This clonotype came up many times. The chain carries TRBV12-3 or TRBV12-4 and TRBJ1-4; no clear D gene. The V and J ends lost 2 bases and 3 bases respectively, with 4 bases between them. CDR3 length: 13 amino acids. CDR3 sequence (DNA): TGTGCCAGCAGTTTAAGGGCTAATGAAAAACTGTTTTTT. Translated: CASSLRANEKLFF.